These 20 T cell receptor beta chains were sequenced from one sample in a study of blood T cell repertoires in COVID-19. Assay used: immunoSEQ multiplex PCR; TCRdb lists only in-frame clones, some missing. This table holds more than 200,000 clones, less than 90% found once. The sample consisted of peripheral blood. Every receptor here comes from a woman in her sixties or seventies with active or convalescent COVID-19.

CDR3 coding DNA: TGTGCCAGCAGTCAAGGCGTAGCGGGGTCCTACAATGAGCAGTTCTTC. Its protein product is CASSQGVAGSYNEQFF. J is TRBJ2-1 and V is TRBV6-1, with 8 bases that match TRBD2. The J segment lost 1 base and the V segment lost 5 bases, leaving 7 bases of the junction unmatched. Looked up from germline, CDR1 is MNHNS and CDR2 is SASEGT. The CDR3 contains 16 residues.

The chain is built from TRBV11-3 and TRBJ2-5, with a weak D call TRBD2 (5 bases). This CDR3 comprises 13 residues. V lost 5 bases to trimming and J lost 4 bases, with 11 bases between them. Germline V lookup: CDR1 SGHNT, CDR2 YENEEA. The CDR3 DNA is TGTGCCAGCAGCCTTAACGGGGTAGAGACCCAGTACTTC. Translating gives CASSLNGVETQYF.

J is TRBJ1-1 and V is TRBV6-4, with TRBD1 matching 8 bases. Per germline, CDR1 MRHNA and CDR2 SNTAGT. Trimming cost V 4 bases and J 2 bases; bases outside gene matches: 12. This CDR3 has 17 residues. In DNA form, the CDR3 reads TGTGCCAGCAGTGCCGTCCCGGGACAGGCCCCCAACACTGAAGCTTTCTTT. It yields the protein CASSAVPGQAPNTEAFF.

The J gene is TRBJ2-7, the V gene TRBV5-1, with 9 bases lining up with TRBD1. CDR3 length equals 15 residues. Losses at the gene ends were 1 base for V and 5 bases for J; bases not matched to a gene: 7. Germline CDR1 is SGHRS and CDR2 is YFSETQ. The CDR3 DNA is TGCGCCAGCAGCTTGCCCGGGACAGGGAGGCACGAGCAGTACTTC. This sequence encodes CASSLPGTGRHEQYF.

The chain employs TRBV18 and TRBJ2-1, with TRBD2 as a possible D gene (5 bases). CDR1 is KGHSH and CDR2 is LQKENI in the germline V gene. V was cut by 3 bases and J by 8 bases, with 8 bases left in between. The CDR3 runs 12 residues. The CDR3 is CASSPARDEQFF. The CDR3 DNA sequence: TGTGCCAGCTCACCTGCGAGGGATGAGCAGTTCTTC.

The chain combines TRBV6-6 with TRBJ2-1; 11 bases map to TRBD2. The trim removed 5 bases at V and 1 base at J, leaving 10 bases unmatched. CDR1 is MNHNY and CDR2 is SVGAGI in the germline V gene (reference sequence). This CDR3 is 18 amino acids long. DNA for the CDR3: TGTGCCAGCAGTCTTACTAGCGGGGGATATGGATCCTACAATGAGCAGTTCTTC. It specifies CASSLTSGGYGSYNEQFF.

V and J are TRBV11-3 and TRBJ1-1, with no clear D. Looked up from germline, CDR1 is SGHNT and CDR2 is YENEEA. The CDR3 covers 12 residues. Trimming took off 2 bases at V and 1 base at J, with 2 bases between the two ends. The chain's CDR3 is CASSLQNTEAFF. CDR3 bases: TGTGCCAGCAGCTTACAGAACACTGAAGCTTTCTTT.

This chain uses TRBV7-2 with TRBJ2-7; 10 nucleotides agree with TRBD1. This CDR3 is 13 amino acids long. Unmatched junction bases numbered 8, after V lost 5 bases and J lost 10 bases. The germline V gene encodes CDR1 SGHTA and CDR2 FQGNSA. The DNA of the CDR3 is TGTGCCAGCAGCCCAAGCCGGGACAGGGGACAGTACTTC. Translation: CASSPSRDRGQYF.

The rearrangement links TRBV6-5 to TRBJ2-5; 7 bases are a match to TRBD1. This CDR3 has 14 residues. Germline CDR1 MNHEY, CDR2 SVGAGI. Trimming cost V 8 bases and J 2 bases; bases outside gene matches: 8. This CDR3 reads CASRMTGRQETQYF. CDR3 coding DNA: TGTGCCAGCCGAATGACAGGGCGGCAAGAGACCCAGTACTTC.

In DNA form, the CDR3 reads TGTGCCAGCCGCCTGGGGCGGGAGGGAGATTACTACTCCTACGAGCAGTACTTC. Translated, it gives CASRLGREGDYYSYEQYF. This sequence joins TRBV28 and TRBJ2-7; 9 bases map to TRBD2. V lost 8 bases, J lost 0 bases, and 17 bases stayed unmatched. The CDR3 length is 18 residues. Germline CDR1 reads MDHEN; CDR2 reads SYDVKM.

V usage is TRBV30 and J usage is TRBJ2-2, with 10 bases that match TRBD2. The CDR3 sequence is 17 residues long. With V trimmed by 0 bases and J by 2 bases, 6 bases remained unmatched. Germline lookup yields CDR1 GTSNPN and CDR2 SVGIG (reference sequence). The CDR3 here is CAWSVSRTSGNTGELFF. The CDR3 DNA follows: TGTGCCTGGAGTGTGTCCCGGACTAGCGGTAACACCGGGGAGCTGTTTTTT.

CDR3 coding DNA: TGCAGCGTTGAAGTTCGGTACAATGAGCAGTTCTTC. Translation gives CSVEVRYNEQFF. The chain recombines TRBV29-1 with TRBJ2-1; D is uncertain. The CDR3 totals 12 residues. Trimming shortened V by 1 base and J by 4 bases, and 5 bases separated the two germline ends. Per the germline V gene, CDR1 is SQVTM and CDR2 is ANQGSEA.

This chain joins TRBV30 and TRBJ2-2; 8 bases line up with TRBD2. Germline V gene data show CDR1 as GTSNPN and CDR2 as SVGIG (reference sequence). This CDR3 comprises 13 residues. V was pared by 3 bases and J by 5 bases, with 2 bases of the junction left unmatched. The CDR3 loop reads CAWRRGETGELFF. DNA for the CDR3: TGTGCCTGGAGGCGGGGGGAGACCGGGGAGCTGTTTTTT.

V is TRBV7-2 and J is TRBJ2-2; D might be TRBD1 (5 bases). Between the trimmed V and J ends, which lost 2 bases and 5 bases, there was a span of 18 bases. Germline CDR1 reads SGHTA; CDR2 reads FQGNSA. CDR3 size: 17 residues. The DNA of the CDR3 is TGTGCCAGCAGCTTAAGTGTTGTAGGGGTTAAGACCGGGGAGCTGTTTTTT. Amino acids: CASSLSVVGVKTGELFF.

This clone was detected a few times. This sequence joins TRBV5-1 and TRBJ1-5, with 10 positions matching TRBD1. The CDR3 contains 16 residues. Germline lookup yields CDR1 SGHRS and CDR2 YFSETQ. The V segment lost 2 bases and the J segment 5 bases; nucleotides outside the gene matches: 7. CDR3 residues: CASSFRDRGFDQPQHF. The CDR3 bases are TGCGCCAGCAGCTTCCGGGACAGGGGCTTTGATCAGCCCCAGCATTTT.

The genes are TRBV10-3 and TRBJ2-5; D is uncertain. The CDR3 covers 13 residues. V lost 3 bases, J lost 4 bases, and 9 bases lay in between. The V gene's germline CDR1 is ENHRY and CDR2 SYGVKD. This chain's CDR3 is CAISDGLGETQYF. Here the CDR3 DNA reads TGTGCCATCAGTGATGGGCTTGGAGAGACCCAGTACTTC.

This clone was seen just once. Just one base apart from a much larger clone, this may be a read error. V is TRBV6-5 and J is TRBJ1-3; D gene uncertain. The V end lost 6 bases, the J end lost 0 bases, and 6 bases lay between the germline ends. Germline lookup yields CDR1 MNHEY and CDR2 SVGAGI. The CDR3 consists of 13 residues. This CDR3 reads CASSPYSGNTIYF. CDR3 sequence (DNA): TGTGCCAGCAGCCCCTACTCTGGAAACACCATATATTTT.

This clone was counted once. V is TRBV6-1 and J is TRBJ1-2, with D possibly matching TRBD1 (6 bases). Germline CDR1 is MNHNS and CDR2 is SASEGT. This CDR3 is 14 amino acids long. V was pared by 3 bases and J by 8 bases, with 16 bases between. The CDR3 here is CASSDQGQSKGYTF. The CDR3 nucleotides are TGTGCCAGCAGTGACCAAGGACAGTCAAAAGGCTACACCTTC.

The table lists this clone with a few counts. The chain is built from TRBV6-6 and TRBJ1-1, with a possible D match to TRBD1 (5 bases). V shed 0 bases and J shed 1 base, with 9 bases lying between them. Germline CDR1 reads MNHNY; CDR2 reads SVGAGI (reference sequence). The CDR3 consists of 15 residues. CDR3 DNA sequence: TGTGCCAGCAGTTACTCCCAGGGTTGGAACACTGAAGCTTTCTTT. Translated: CASSYSQGWNTEAFF.

The chain is built from TRBV27 and TRBJ2-5; weak D call: TRBD1 (6 bases). Trimming took off 6 bases at V and 0 bases at J, with 14 bases between the two ends. Germline CDR1 reads MNHEY; CDR2 reads SMNVEV (reference sequence). This CDR3 has 15 residues. CDR3 region: CASSTIQGYQETQYF. DNA for the CDR3: TGTGCCAGCAGCACTATTCAGGGGTACCAAGAGACCCAGTACTTC.